Listed below are T cell receptor beta chains from one sample, sequenced in a study of PD-1 blockade in classical Hodgkin lymphoma. TCRdb keeps only in-frame clones here, not all; method: immunoSEQ multiplex PCR. The profile shows fewer than 40,000 clones, around 88% of them singletons. Input material: CD4+ T cells from blood. Source of these receptors: a human donor with classical Hodgkin lymphoma. The CDR3 runs from the conserved cysteine through the conserved F or W. D genes are given only for firm matches. Some rows mark clone size as missing; the rest say once, few, many or name a class of expanded clone.

V: TRBV19; J: TRBJ1-6; D: -; size: once; DNA: TGTGCCAGTAACCTTCGCGCGGAGTCACCCCTCCACTTT; CDR3: CASNLRAESPLHF
V: TRBV7-2; J: TRBJ2-7; D: TRBD2; size: -; DNA: TGTGCCAGCAGCTTAAGTAGCGGGAGTCCGTACTTC; CDR3: CASSLSSGSPYF
V: TRBV5-4; J: TRBJ1-2; D: -; size: -; DNA: TGTGCCAGCAGCTCGCAACCGGACGGTACTGATGGCTACACCTTC; CDR3: CASSSQPDGTDGYTF
V: TRBV14; J: TRBJ2-1; D: -; size: -; DNA: TGTGCCAGCAGCCAAGACATCGGCTCCTACAATGAGCAGTTCTTC; CDR3: CASSQDIGSYNEQFF
V: TRBV9; J: TRBJ2-5; D: TRBD2; size: -; DNA: TGTGCCAGCAGCCCCACTAGCGGGGGACCCCAAGAGACCCAGTACTTC; CDR3: CASSPTSGGPQETQYF
V: TRBV9; J: TRBJ2-7; D: -; size: -; DNA: TGTGCCAGCAGCGTAGACTCTTTATCCGAGCAGTACTTC; CDR3: CASSVDSLSEQYF
V: TRBV19; J: TRBJ1-1; D: -; size: -; DNA: TGTGCCAGTAGTCGGAGAAGTAACACTGAAGCTTTCTTT; CDR3: CASSRRSNTEAFF
V: TRBV7-2; J: TRBJ1-5; D: -; size: -; DNA: TGTGCCAGCAGCTTAGAGGGCCAGCCCCAGCATTTT; CDR3: CASSLEGQPQHF
V: TRBV19; J: TRBJ1-2; D: -; size: -; DNA: TGTGGGACAGTTGACCGTTGGGGTGGCTACACCTTC; CDR3: CGTVDRWGGYTF
V: TRBV7-9; J: TRBJ1-1; D: -; size: -; DNA: TGTGCCAGCAGCTTAACACCTAACACTGAAGCTTTCTTT; CDR3: CASSLTPNTEAFF
V: TRBV29-1; J: TRBJ1-1; D: -; size: -; DNA: TGCAGCGTTGTACAGCGCATGAACACTGAAGCTTTCTTT; CDR3: CSVVQRMNTEAFF
V: TRBV7-2; J: TRBJ1-5; D: -; size: few; DNA: TGTGCCAGCAGCCTGCGAGACGGAGATAGCAATCAGCCCCAGCATTTT; CDR3: CASSLRDGDSNQPQHF
V: TRBV7-2; J: TRBJ2-5; D: -; size: -; DNA: TGTGCCAGCAGCTTACGAGAGGGGGAGGGGGGGACCCAGTACTTC; CDR3: CASSLREGEGGTQYF
V: TRBV2; J: TRBJ1-1; D: -; size: -; DNA: TGTGCCAGCAGTGATCAGGGCATGAACACTGAAGCTTTCTTT; CDR3: CASSDQGMNTEAFF
V: TRBV7-2; J: TRBJ1-2; D: TRBD1; size: -; DNA: TGTGCCAGCAGCTCCCCCCAGGGGGTTGGGTACTATGGCTACACCTTC; CDR3: CASSSPQGVGYYGYTF
V: TRBV6-1; J: TRBJ2-1; D: -; size: -; DNA: TGTGCCAGCAGGTCCCCAGGGCAACGAAATGAGCAGTTCTTC; CDR3: CASRSPGQRNEQFF
V: TRBV5-1; J: TRBJ1-4; D: TRBD1; size: -; DNA: TGCGCCAGCACTAAGGGACAGGGGAATGAAAAACTGTTTTTT; CDR3: CASTKGQGNEKLFF
V: TRBV6-1; J: TRBJ1-6; D: TRBD1; size: -; DNA: TGTGCCATCAGGGGGTCTCTTAATTCACCCCTCCACTTT; CDR3: CAIRGSLNSPLHF
V: TRBV28; J: TRBJ1-2; D: -; size: -; DNA: TGTGCCAGCAGTTTATTAGACATTGGCTACACCTTC; CDR3: CASSLLDIGYTF
V: TRBV18; J: TRBJ2-7; D: -; size: -; DNA: TGTGCCAGCTCACCTGGGGCAGAACTCTACGAGCAGTACTTC; CDR3: CASSPGAELYEQYF
V: TRBV7-9; J: TRBJ1-5; D: -; size: -; DNA: TGTGCCAGCAGCTTAGATGGGGGCACCCAGCCCCAGCATTTT; CDR3: CASSLDGGTQPQHF
V: TRBV6-6; J: TRBJ1-5; D: -; size: -; DNA: TGTGCCAGCGTAAGTAGCAATCAGCCCCAGCATTTT; CDR3: CASVSSNQPQHF
V: TRBV5-1; J: TRBJ1-6; D: -; size: -; DNA: TGCGCCAGCAGCCTCCGGGACATGCGCGATTCACCCCTCCACTTT; CDR3: CASSLRDMRDSPLHF
V: TRBV5-1; J: TRBJ1-5; D: -; size: once; DNA: TGCGCCAGCAGCTTGGGCACCGGGACATCCCAGCCCCAGCATTTT; CDR3: CASSLGTGTSQPQHF
V: TRBV19; J: TRBJ2-3; D: TRBD1; size: once; DNA: TGTGCCAGTAGTATGGGGCCGGGACAGGGAACAGATACGCAGTATTTT; CDR3: CASSMGPGQGTDTQYF
V: TRBV19; J: TRBJ2-5; D: -; size: -; DNA: TGTGCCAGTAGTATAGATCCGGGGACGGAGACCCAGTACTTC; CDR3: CASSIDPGTETQYF
V: TRBV7-6; J: TRBJ1-4; D: -; size: once; DNA: TGTGCCAGCAGCGTATACCTTAATGAAAAACTGTTTTTT; CDR3: CASSVYLNEKLFF
V: TRBV9; J: TRBJ2-4; D: -; size: -; DNA: TGTGCCAGCAGCGTAGAAGGAACTAGCTACCTCAAAAACATTCAGTACTTC; CDR3: CASSVEGTSYLKNIQYF
V: TRBV5-4; J: TRBJ1-2; D: TRBD1; size: -; DNA: TGTGCCAGCAGCTTTGGGGACAGCAACTATGGCTACACCTTC; CDR3: CASSFGDSNYGYTF
V: TRBV4-3; J: TRBJ1-1; D: -; size: -; DNA: TGCGCCAGCAGCCATGGACGGTCTCGGGGGGGGGCTGAAGCTTTCTTT; CDR3: CASSHGRSRGGAEAFF
V: TRBV15; J: TRBJ2-1; D: -; size: -; DNA: TGTGCCACCAGCAGCAGGGGAAGCAATGAGCAGTTCTTC; CDR3: CATSSRGSNEQFF
V: TRBV18; J: TRBJ2-5; D: TRBD2; size: -; DNA: TGTGCCAGCTCAGTAACGGGGGGTCAAGAGACCCAGTACTTC; CDR3: CASSVTGGQETQYF
V: TRBV7-2; J: TRBJ2-7; D: -; size: -; DNA: TGTGCCAGCAGCCGTAATATCGCCTACGAGCAGTACTTC; CDR3: CASSRNIAYEQYF
V: TRBV19; J: TRBJ1-6; D: -; size: -; DNA: TGTGCCAGTAAGTTGGGGGTCCTCCATAATTCACCCCTCCACTTT; CDR3: CASKLGVLHNSPLHF
V: TRBV7-6; J: TRBJ2-3; D: -; size: -; DNA: TGTGCCAGCAGCTTAGCGACAGAGGCAGATACGCAGTATTTT; CDR3: CASSLATEADTQYF
V: TRBV18; J: TRBJ1-1; D: -; size: -; DNA: TGTGCCAGCTCACCAAGGCCCCGCGGGATAGACACTGAAGCTTTCTTT; CDR3: CASSPRPRGIDTEAFF
V: TRBV7-2; J: TRBJ2-1; D: TRBD1; size: -; DNA: TGTGCCAGCAGCCCGGACAGGGCCTACAATGAGCAGTTCTTC; CDR3: CASSPDRAYNEQFF
V: TRBV19; J: TRBJ1-2; D: -; size: -; DNA: TGTGCCAGTAGTAGTTGGACAGATTATGGCTACACCTTC; CDR3: CASSSWTDYGYTF